This T cell receptor beta chain was sequenced during a study of blood T cell repertoires in COVID-19. Study details: Spain, Italy and the United States supplied samples that represented acute and convalescent COVID-19. PBMCs, B-cell-depleted T cells, or T cells provided the cDNA or gDNA that made up the material.

Using immunoSEQ multiplex PCR, the repertoire was profiled, and TCRdb retains in-frame clones only, with some absent. This sample has fewer than 250,000 clones, with over 75% found just once. Everyone who took part was roughly 18 to 89 years old, and they came from about 25 US areas. Clinical history as reported by participants underpinned cohort assignment. Germline V CDR1 and CDR2: SGHAT, FQNNGV. The trim removed 11 bases at V and 1 base at J, leaving 11 bases unmatched. CDR3 size: 15 residues. The sequenced sample consisted of PBMCs or T cells enriched from blood (not recorded which). The origin of this receptor is a woman in her fifties or sixties with acute COVID-19. The chain is built from TRBV11-2 and TRBJ2-1, with 7 bases lining up with TRBD2. The CDR3: CAAGRGVRSYNEQFF. For the CDR3, the DNA is TGTGCCGCTGGGAGGGGCGTACGGTCCTACAATGAGCAGTTCTTC.